The 25 T cell receptor beta chains listed next were all sequenced from one sample in a study of T cell responses to AZD1222 COVID-19 vaccine. Here immunoSEQ multiplex PCR was the method, and the copy in TCRdb shows in-frame clones only, minus some. The sample has some 140,000 clones, 70% to 90% seen once; the top ten hold roughly 6%. The sequencing used peripheral blood, collected on day 0 of AZD1222 vaccination. The source is an adult in good health.

V gene TRBV20-1 combines with J gene TRBJ2-1, with no clear D. This CDR3 is 11 amino acids long. In germline, CDR1 is DFQATT, CDR2 SNEGSKA (reference sequence). V lost 2 bases, J lost 7 bases, and 6 bases lay in between. The CDR3 sequence: CSARWLNEQFF. The CDR3, as DNA: TGCAGTGCTAGATGGTTGAATGAGCAGTTCTTC.

The chain links TRBV29-1 to TRBJ1-1; 7 bases fit TRBD1. Germline CDR1 and CDR2: SQVTM and ANQGSEA. The CDR3 contains 14 residues. V lost 4 bases and J lost 0; bases outside the gene matches: 5. DNA of the CDR3: TGCAGCGTTGGCCCGGGACAGTTGAACACTGAAGCTTTCTTT. It translates to CSVGPGQLNTEAFF.

For the CDR3, the DNA is TGTGCCAGCTACAGGGGCACCGGGGAGCTGTTTTTT. Its translation: CASYRGTGELFF. The chain uses TRBV28 and TRBJ2-2; 7 nucleotides line up with TRBD1. The CDR3 sequence is 12 residues long. Losses at the gene ends were 8 bases for V and 4 bases for J; bases not matched to a gene: 1. Per germline, CDR1 MDHEN and CDR2 SYDVKM.

The genes are TRBV11-2 and TRBJ2-2; D gene unclear. The V end was cut by 2 bases, the J end by 0 bases, with 10 bases between. CDR3 length: 16 residues. The germline CDR1 and CDR2 sequences are SGHAT and FQNNGV. The CDR3 DNA sequence: TGTGCCAGCAGCTTAATTTGGGTATCGAACACCGGGGAGCTGTTTTTT. Protein product: CASSLIWVSNTGELFF. The full variable domain, its missing parts supplied by reference TRBV11-2 and TRBJ2-2, is EAGVAQSPRYKIIEKRQSVAFWCNPISGHATLYWYQQILGQGPKLLIQFQNNGVVDDSQLPKDRFSAERLKGVDSTLKIQPAKLEDSAVYLCASSLIWVSNTGELFFGEGSRLTVL.

Only one count was recorded for this clone. The chain uses TRBV12-3 or TRBV12-4 and TRBJ2-2; D is unclear. The CDR3 sequence is 11 residues long. V lost 7 bases and J 4 bases, leaving 4 bases between the germline ends. CDR3 in amino acids: CASILTGELFF. CDR3 bases: TGTGCCAGCATTCTCACCGGGGAGCTGTTTTTT.

V gene TRBV6-5 combines with J gene TRBJ1-2, with D perhaps TRBD1 (5 bases). The CDR3 spans 12 residues. Germline V CDR1 and CDR2: MNHEY, SVGAGI. V was pared by 6 bases and J by 3 bases, with 8 bases between. The DNA for the CDR3 is TGTGCCAGCAGGACACAGGACTATGGCTACACCTTC. Amino acid sequence: CASRTQDYGYTF.

This chain links TRBV7-2 with TRBJ2-7; TRBD2 aligns across 8 bases. The germline V gene has CDR1 SGHTA and CDR2 FQGNSA. V lost 6 bases and J lost 5; bases outside the gene matches: 9. The CDR3 consists of 14 residues. CDR3 residues: CASSPPGLEDEQYF. In DNA form, the CDR3 reads TGTGCCAGCAGTCCCCCGGGACTAGAGGACGAGCAGTACTTC.

The rearrangement links TRBV30 to TRBJ1-5; D is uncertain. CDR1 and CDR2 (germline): GTSNPN, SVGIG (reference sequence). V lost 3 bases, J lost 6 bases, and 12 bases lay in between. This CDR3 comprises 13 residues. This chain's CDR3 is CAWRAGEAQPQHF. For the CDR3, the DNA is TGTGCCTGGAGGGCAGGTGAGGCTCAGCCCCAGCATTTT.

The genes are TRBV9 and TRBJ2-5; 10 nucleotides line up with TRBD2. The CDR3 totals 16 residues. V gave up 3 bases and J gave up 1 base; unmatched junction bases: 6. Germline V CDR1 and CDR2: SGDLS, YYNGEE. The CDR3 region has the DNA TGTGCCAGCAGCGGGGGAGCTAGCGGGGGCCAAGAGACCCAGTACTTC. Its protein is CASSGGASGGQETQYF.

V is TRBV9 and J is TRBJ1-1; tentative D call: TRBD1 (5 bases). Germline CDR1 reads SGDLS; CDR2 reads YYNGEE. There are 14 residues in the CDR3. The V end was cut by 0 bases, the J end by 4 bases, with 10 bases between. This CDR3 reads CASSVARDGTEAFF. The CDR3 nucleotides read TGTGCCAGCAGCGTAGCCAGGGACGGCACTGAAGCTTTCTTT.

The chain links TRBV27 to TRBJ2-7, with TRBD2 identical over 7 bases. The germline V gene has CDR1 MNHEY and CDR2 SMNVEV (reference sequence). J was trimmed by 3 bases and V by 2 bases; bases with no gene match: 7. CDR3 length equals 15 residues. CDR3 in amino acids: CASSLEGGPGYEQYF. The CDR3 DNA is TGTGCCAGCAGTTTAGAGGGAGGGCCGGGCTACGAGCAGTACTTC.

The chain couples TRBV27 to TRBJ2-3, with unresolved D. The V and J ends lost 6 bases and 4 bases respectively, with 20 bases between them. The CDR3 spans 16 residues. From germline, CDR1 is MNHEY and CDR2 SMNVEV (reference sequence). CDR3 in DNA: TGTGCCAGCAGCCCCGCCCTTTTCAGGCGCGCAGATACGCAGTATTTT. It is translated as CASSPALFRRADTQYF.

The chain carries TRBV11-2 and TRBJ2-7, with 9 bases aligning to TRBD2. V shed 1 base, J shed 2 bases, and the junction held 3 bases outside the gene matches. Per the germline V gene, CDR1 is SGHAT and CDR2 is FQNNGV. CDR3 length: 15 residues. The CDR3 protein is CASSLGAGGAYEQYF. CDR3 nucleotide sequence: TGTGCCAGCAGCTTAGGCGCGGGGGGGGCCTACGAGCAGTACTTC.

The chain recombines TRBV7-2 with TRBJ2-1; TRBD2 matches at 11 bases. This CDR3 has 14 amino acids. The V and J ends lost 5 bases and 8 bases, in that order; junction bases with no gene match: 5. Germline CDR1 reads SGHTA; CDR2 reads FQGNSA. Here the CDR3 reads CASSPSGRYYEQFF. The CDR3 DNA follows: TGTGCCAGCAGCCCTAGCGGGAGGTACTATGAGCAGTTCTTC.

The chain joins TRBV15 to TRBJ1-2; weak D call: TRBD1 (5 bases). The CDR3 runs 16 residues. Trimming pared 0 bases from V and 2 bases from J, leaving 13 bases between. CDR1 LNHNV and CDR2 YYDKDF come from the germline V gene (reference sequence). The CDR3 sequence is CATSRDNGGGNYGYTF. CDR3 in DNA: TGTGCCACCAGCAGAGATAACGGGGGAGGAAACTATGGCTACACCTTC.

The chain uses TRBV10-1 and TRBJ2-2; TRBD2 agrees at 12 bases. Per the germline V gene, CDR1 is WNHNN and CDR2 is SYGVQD (reference sequence). The V gene end was trimmed by 0 bases and the J gene end by 5 bases; junction bases not matched to a gene: 4. The CDR3 is 17 residues long. The CDR3 DNA is TGCGCCAGCAGTGAGTCGACTAGCGGGAGCGGTACCGGGGAGCTGTTTTTT. Encoded protein: CASSESTSGSGTGELFF.

V and J are TRBV9 and TRBJ2-1, with 10 bases lining up with TRBD2. CDR3 length: 16 residues. Looked up from germline, CDR1 is SGDLS and CDR2 is YYNGEE. J gave up 8 bases and V 3 bases, and 11 bases lay outside the gene matches. The CDR3 region is CASSGLAGALFDEQFF. In nucleotides, the CDR3 is TGTGCCAGCAGCGGGCTAGCGGGAGCCCTTTTCGATGAGCAGTTCTTC.

This chain connects TRBV19 to TRBJ2-7; tentatively, D is TRBD1 (6 bases). CDR1 and CDR2 (germline): LNHDA, SQIVND (reference sequence). CDR3 length: 14 residues. V was trimmed by 5 bases and J by 1 base, leaving 12 bases between them. CDR3 nucleotide sequence: TGTGCCAGTAGTTTTTTCCAGGGGTCCTACGAGCAGTACTTC. The encoded protein is CASSFFQGSYEQYF. The whole variable domain, remainder taken from reference TRBV19 and TRBJ2-7, is DGGITQSPKYLFRKEGQNVTLSCEQNLNHDAMYWYRQDPGQGLRLIYYSQIVNDFQKGDIAEGYSVSREKKESFPLTVTSAQKNPTAFYLCASSFFQGSYEQYFGPGTRLTVT.

The gene calls are TRBV28 and TRBJ1-5; tentatively, D is TRBD1 (6 bases). Per the germline V gene, CDR1 is MDHEN and CDR2 is SYDVKM. This CDR3 has 16 residues. Trimming took off 8 bases at V and 4 bases at J, with 21 bases between the two ends. The chain's CDR3 is CASGVYREIWNQPQHF. CDR3 nucleotide sequence: TGTGCCAGCGGGGTTTACAGGGAAATTTGGAATCAGCCCCAGCATTTT. The full variable domain, completed using reference TRBV28 and TRBJ1-5, is DVKVTQSSRYLVKRTGEKVFLECVQDMDHENMFWYRQDPGLGLRLIYFSYDVKMKEKGDIPEGYSVSREKKERFSLILESASTNQTSMYLCASGVYREIWNQPQHFGDGTRLSIL.

The V gene is TRBV28, the J gene TRBJ1-5, with D tentatively TRBD1 (6 bases). This CDR3 is built from 16 residues. CDR1 is MDHEN, CDR2 SYDVKM, per germline. Trimming cost V 4 bases and J 5 bases, with 18 bases left between them. The CDR3 protein is CASSSPEVRGDQPQHF. CDR3 nucleotide sequence: TGTGCCAGCAGTTCCCCAGAGGTCAGGGGCGATCAGCCCCAGCATTTT. Supplemented by reference TRBV28 and TRBJ1-5, the full variable domain reads DVKVTQSSRYLVKRTGEKVFLECVQDMDHENMFWYRQDPGLGLRLIYFSYDVKMKEKGDIPEGYSVSREKKERFSLILESASTNQTSMYLCASSSPEVRGDQPQHFGDGTRLSIL.

V usage is TRBV10-3 and J usage is TRBJ2-7; D is uncertain. The CDR3 loop spans 15 amino acids. V was shortened by 3 bases and J by 3 bases, with 15 bases between the two germline ends. Germline-derived CDR1 and CDR2 are ENHRY and SYGVKD. CDR3 in amino acids: CAISDPRTPGYEQYF. In DNA, the CDR3 is TGTGCCATCAGTGACCCCCGGACCCCCGGCTACGAGCAGTACTTC.

This chain uses TRBV18 with TRBJ1-6; no reliable D call. Trimming cost V 0 bases and J 4 bases, with 4 bases left between them. Germline V gene lookup returns CDR1 KGHSH and CDR2 LQKENI. The CDR3 contains 14 residues. The CDR3 DNA reads as TGTGCCAGCTCACCACCAGGATATAATTCACCCCTCCACTTT. Encoded protein: CASSPPGYNSPLHF.

This chain connects TRBV13 to TRBJ2-1, with D perhaps TRBD2 (5 bases). The V gene's germline CDR1 is PRHDT and CDR2 FYEKMQ (reference sequence). This CDR3 contains 15 residues. The germline V and J ends were trimmed by 5 bases and 4 bases, with 15 bases remaining between them. The CDR3 here is CASSITRGAYNEQFF. CDR3 DNA: TGTGCCAGCAGCATCACTAGAGGTGCTTACAATGAGCAGTTCTTC.

The chain carries TRBV29-1 and TRBJ2-7; 7 bases match TRBD1. The CDR3 covers 13 residues. V gave up 4 bases and J gave up 3 bases; unmatched junction bases: 6. Germline CDR1 and CDR2: SQVTM and ANQGSEA. The CDR3 region has the DNA TGCAGCGTTGTTAGGACAGGCGGCTACGAGCAGTACTTC. Its protein is CSVVRTGGYEQYF.

The V gene is TRBV14, the J gene TRBJ2-6; 9 bases fit TRBD1. Per the germline V gene, CDR1 is SGHDN and CDR2 is FVKESK. V shed 4 bases, J shed 0 bases, and the junction held 10 bases outside the gene matches. The CDR3 spans 19 residues. The CDR3 nucleotides read TGTGCCAGCAGCCCCTACCTTCGGGACAGGGTCTCTGGGGCCAACGTCCTGACTTTC. Translation gives CASSPYLRDRVSGANVLTF.